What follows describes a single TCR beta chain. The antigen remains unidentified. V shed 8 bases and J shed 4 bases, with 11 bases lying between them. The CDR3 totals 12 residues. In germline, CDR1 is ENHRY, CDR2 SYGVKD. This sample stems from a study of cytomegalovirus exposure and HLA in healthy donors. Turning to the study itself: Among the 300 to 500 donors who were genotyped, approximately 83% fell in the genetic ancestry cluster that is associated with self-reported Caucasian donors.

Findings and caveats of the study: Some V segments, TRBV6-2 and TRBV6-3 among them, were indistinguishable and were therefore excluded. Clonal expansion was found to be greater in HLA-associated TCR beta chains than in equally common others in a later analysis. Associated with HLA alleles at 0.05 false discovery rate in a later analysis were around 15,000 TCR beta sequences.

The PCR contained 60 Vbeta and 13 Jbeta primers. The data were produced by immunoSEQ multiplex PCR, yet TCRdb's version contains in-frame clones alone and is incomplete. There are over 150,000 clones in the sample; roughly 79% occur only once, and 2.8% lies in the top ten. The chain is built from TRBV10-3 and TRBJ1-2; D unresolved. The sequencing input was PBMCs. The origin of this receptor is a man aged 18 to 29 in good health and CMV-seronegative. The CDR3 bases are TGTGCCATCTCCACAGATGCCTATGGCTACACCTTC. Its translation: CAISTDAYGYTF.